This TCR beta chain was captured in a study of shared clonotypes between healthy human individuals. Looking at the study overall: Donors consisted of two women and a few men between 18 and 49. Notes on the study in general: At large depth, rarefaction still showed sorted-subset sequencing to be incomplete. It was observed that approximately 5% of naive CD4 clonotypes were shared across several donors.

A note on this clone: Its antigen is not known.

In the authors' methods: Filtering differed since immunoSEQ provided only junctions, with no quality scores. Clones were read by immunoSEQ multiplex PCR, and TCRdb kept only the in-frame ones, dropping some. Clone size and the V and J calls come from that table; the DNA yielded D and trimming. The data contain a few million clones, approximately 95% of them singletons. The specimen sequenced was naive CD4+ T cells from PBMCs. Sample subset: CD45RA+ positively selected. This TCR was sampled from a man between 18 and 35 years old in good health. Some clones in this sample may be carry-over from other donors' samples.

The CDR3 region has the DNA TGCAGCGTTGAAGCTCCGGACAGGGGATACTACGAGCAGTACTTC. Its protein product is CSVEAPDRGYYEQYF. The V call is TRBV29-1, the J call TRBJ2-7; 9 nucleotides agree with TRBD1. The V gene end was trimmed by 1 base and the J gene end by 3 bases; junction bases not matched to a gene: 7. In germline, CDR1 is SQVTM, CDR2 ANQGSEA. CDR3 length: 15 amino acids.